This T cell receptor beta chain was found in a study of blood T cell repertoires in COVID-19. Study-level information: Samples of COVID-19 (acute and convalescent) were obtained from the United States, Italy and Spain.

Profiled with immunoSEQ multiplex PCR; TCRdb holds only in-frame clones, not every one. The table lists approximately 230,000 clones, roughly 88% of them singletons. The CDR3 runs 20 residues. The ends lost 6 bases at V and 1 base at J; junction bases unmatched: 12. Germline V gene data show CDR1 as LGHDT and CDR2 as YNNKEL (reference sequence). V and J are TRBV3-1 (or the pseudogene TRBV3-2) and TRBJ2-2, with TRBD2 identical over 15 bases. Sequencing was performed on peripheral blood. The sequence was obtained from a woman in her 30s with COVID-19, enrolled during active disease. The CDR3 here is CASSFIPGLAGGGNTGELFF. DNA of the CDR3: TGTGCCAGCAGTTTTATCCCGGGACTAGCGGGAGGCGGGAACACCGGGGAGCTGTTTTTT.